The clone carrying this TCR beta chain appeared a few times. The germline V gene has CDR1 KGHDR and CDR2 SFDVKD. This CDR3 spans 16 amino acids. Trimming pared 3 bases from V and 0 bases from J, leaving 11 bases between. The data originate from a study of blood T cell repertoires in COVID-19. Sequenced by immunoSEQ multiplex PCR; TCRdb stores in-frame clones only, minus some. The sample lists around 190,000 clones; 80% to 90% were seen once. The clonotype comes from a human donor in a cohort sampled during active COVID-19. The gene calls are TRBV24-1 and TRBJ2-1; weak D call: TRBD2 (5 bases). The specimen was peripheral blood. The CDR3 protein is CATSDQPRGSYNEQFF. The CDR3 DNA reads TGTGCCACCAGTGATCAACCCCGGGGCTCCTACAATGAGCAGTTCTTC.